This T cell receptor beta chain was sequenced during a study of Ad26.COV2.S vaccination and SARS-CoV-2 variants (dated by TCRdb to the early 2020s). Looking at the study overall: Donors in the vaccine arm were drawn from COV1001, a multicentre, randomized, double-blind, placebo-controlled phase I-IIa trial testing Ad26.COV2.S in healthy adults. TCRbeta repertoire sequencing was used to assess the specificity and breadth of SARS-CoV-2-reactive T cell receptors after Ad26.COV2.S vaccination. Trial participants were randomized into five groups of five: low-dose or high-dose Ad26.COV2.S given once or twice, or placebo on both occasions. The TCR-sequenced set comprised approximately 30 samples: around 20 Ad26.COV2.S vaccine recipients, 5 placebo recipients and 8 SARS-CoV-2 convalescent individuals. Investigators remained blinded to trial group allocation during experiments and outcome assessment. Dosing of Ad26.COV2.S was intramuscular, at either 5x10^10 or 1x10^11 viral particles, delivered as one shot or as two shots spaced 56 days apart. What the research found in general, with its limitations: The study was not powered to compare responses between vaccine doses or regimens. According to the authors, total T cell responses may have been underestimated by the TCR breadth and depth analyses. Vaccine and placebo recipients had comparable non-spike TCR breadth, which fits with the vaccine containing only spike. Spike-specific TCR breadth was higher in Ad26.COV2.S recipients than in placebo recipients (P = 0.0014). Substantial breadth of spike-specific CD8+ and CD4+ T cell responses was reported after vaccination.

From a lookup of the germline V gene, CDR1 and CDR2 are SGDLS and YYNGEE. The CDR3 has 14 amino acids, counting the end cysteine and phenylalanine. The only DNA kept is the CDR3, 42 bases in frame from the first base. V drops 0 bases and J drops 5 bases, leaving 11 bases in between. The sample's treatment or condition label is to be understood as: roughly 18 received Ad26.COV2.S at low or high dose, single or two shots; 5 received placebo; per-sample allocation not given. For vaccine and placebo recipients, repertoires were sequenced using samples collected on day 63 after the first injection. Cohort 1b enrolled some 25 adults aged 18-55 years at a single site in Boston, USA, between 29 July and 7 August 2020. As a vaccine, Ad26.COV2.S was a replication-incompetent adenovirus type 26 vector that expressed a prefusion-stabilized SARS-CoV-2 spike protein derived from the original Wuhan strain. This clone appeared a single time. The clone's antigen remains unknown. Per-base quality was not reported, and no clone a single base away is much larger than it.

TCRbeta CDR3 regions were sequenced with the immunoSEQ Assay. After extraction, genomic DNA underwent amplification by bias-controlled multiplex PCR, followed by high-throughput sequencing. As for how the authors treated the data: To quantify the absolute abundance of every unique TCRbeta CDR3 region, sequences were collapsed and filtered. T cell fraction was estimated by normalization of TCRbeta template counts to usable DNA, with usable DNA being measured through amplification of reference genes present in all nucleated cells. Repertoire TCRs were annotated as SARS-CoV-2-specific when V gene, CDR3 amino acid sequence and J gene were exactly matched to a known reactive TCR set. The reference SARS-CoV-2 TCR set was obtained from MIRA and was filtered for enrichment in COVID-19-positive ImmuneCODE repertoires, whereby public or cross-reactive TCRs were removed. Drawing on the MIRA antigens, annotated TCRs were analysed further at the level of specific ORF or position within ORF. Depth was the summed frequency of annotated unique rearrangements, while breadth was defined as annotated unique rearrangements over total unique productive rearrangements. Two-sided Wilcoxon rank-sum tests were used to compare TCR breadth between groups. This immuneACCESS table, as held by TCRdb, lists in-frame sequences with V and J called but not all clones. Of the missing ones, under half trace to an unresolved V gene in checked studies; the others have no known cause. V, J and clone size are those of that table, while D and trimming were read from the DNA. This sample is represented by fewer than 500,000 clones; about 93% of them were singletons. The ten largest make up more than 10% of the sample.

The chain employs TRBV9 and TRBJ2-5; TRBD1 is possibly the D segment (6 matching bases). The source was peripheral blood, collected in a trial of Ad26.COV2.S vaccine versus placebo. This TCR came from a person aged 18-60 years who received the Ad26.COV2.S COVID-19 vaccine or a placebo. The encoded CDR3 is CASSVGGGTETQYF. Read as DNA, the sequence is TGTGCCAGCAGCGTAGGTGGGGGCACGGAGACCCAGTACTTC.